The text below deals with one T cell receptor (beta chain). The antigen is unknown. It may be a read error: a sequence one base away is much more abundant. This specimen comes from a study of metastatic and nonmetastatic thyroid tumors. Study context: The authors compared repertoires across blood and tumor or nodule tissue from malignant and benign thyroid patients. Study-level results: Reportedly, malignant thyroid tumors had significantly higher TCR beta diversity than benign nodules, in blood and tumor.

This CDR3 is built from 13 residues. Germline V gene sequence: CDR1 SSHAT, CDR2 FNYEAQ (reference sequence). Until they underwent thyroid surgery, no patient had received any treatment. Authors' processing steps: For papillary thyroid cancer, a distant-metastasis classifier was constructed from CDR3 differences observed across clinicopathological groups. Using MiXCR, TCRdb re-called clones from the PCR reads. Clone size and V and J calls follow TCRdb, not the original study. Of 50,000 or so clones in the sample, about 15% are singletons; the top ten hold around 3%. The chain employs TRBV7-7 and TRBJ2-5; D ambiguous. The sequenced sample consisted of blood. The sequence came from a female donor with papillary thyroid cancer or a benign thyroid nodule (not recorded which). Some clones in this sample may be carry-over from other donors' samples. The CDR3 loop is CANSFSNQETQYF. For the CDR3, the DNA is TGTGCTAACAGCTTTTCCAACCAAGAGACCCAGTACTTC.